This T cell receptor beta chain originates from a study of T-cell reconstitution after alpha-beta-depleted transplantation in children. Study-level results: Surviving recipient T cells and thymic progenitors accounted for the high day-60 TCRbeta diversity observed in some patients. One year post-transplant, T-cell counts and diversity were largely derived from T cells produced anew. Reportedly, roughly two months post-transplant, alpha-beta T cells arose from several hundred expanded graft clones.

TCRbeta library construction was performed incorporating unique molecular identifiers. TCRdb re-called the PCR reads with MiXCR, one entry per CDR3 protein. The sample has hundreds of thousands of distinct CDR3 sequences, roughly 16% seen once. Regarding this clonotype: Its specificity is unknown.

Trimming shortened V by 0 bases and J by 0 bases, and 15 bases separated the two germline ends. This CDR3 region has 18 residues. CDR1 MGHRA and CDR2 YSYEKL come from the germline V gene. The sequencing used PBMCs, mostly from graft donor cells, collected 360 days after TCRalphabeta/CD19-depleted stem cell transplant. The sequence was collected from a male patient younger than 18 who had a stem cell transplant for acute lymphoblastic leukemia, so the T cells may come from the graft donor. The rearrangement uses TRBV4-1 and TRBJ2-1, with D maybe TRBD2 (5 bases). The CDR3 reads CASSQESRGPSSYNEQFF. CDR3 in DNA: TGCGCCAGCAGCCAAGAAAGCCGCGGGCCGAGCTCCTACAATGAGCAGTTCTTC.